The source of this T cell receptor beta chain is a study of blood T cell repertoires in COVID-19. Study at large: The samples span acute and convalescent COVID-19 from the United States, Italy and Spain. PBMCs, B-cell-depleted T cells, or T cells provided the cDNA or gDNA that made up the material.

This CDR3 comprises 15 residues. Germline lookup yields CDR1 SGHVS and CDR2 FQNEAQ. The germline V and J ends were trimmed by 1 base and 0 bases, with 7 bases remaining between them. Those enrolled, adults aged about 18 to 89 years, came from roughly 23 US areas. Recovery meant two consecutive negative NP/OP PCR tests, professional clearance, or resolved symptoms. Repertoires were generated with immunoSEQ multiplex PCR, while TCRdb's copy carries only in-frame clones and drops some. The sample has about 300,000 clones; about 85% are singletons. The chain employs TRBV7-8 and TRBJ1-3; D uncertain. The receptor's source is a woman under 40 who had recovered from COVID-19. Sequences were obtained from PBMCs or T cells enriched from blood (not recorded which). CDR3 coding DNA: TGTGCCAGCAGCTTAGTCCACAGCTCTGGAAACACCATATATTTT. Protein: CASSLVHSSGNTIYF.